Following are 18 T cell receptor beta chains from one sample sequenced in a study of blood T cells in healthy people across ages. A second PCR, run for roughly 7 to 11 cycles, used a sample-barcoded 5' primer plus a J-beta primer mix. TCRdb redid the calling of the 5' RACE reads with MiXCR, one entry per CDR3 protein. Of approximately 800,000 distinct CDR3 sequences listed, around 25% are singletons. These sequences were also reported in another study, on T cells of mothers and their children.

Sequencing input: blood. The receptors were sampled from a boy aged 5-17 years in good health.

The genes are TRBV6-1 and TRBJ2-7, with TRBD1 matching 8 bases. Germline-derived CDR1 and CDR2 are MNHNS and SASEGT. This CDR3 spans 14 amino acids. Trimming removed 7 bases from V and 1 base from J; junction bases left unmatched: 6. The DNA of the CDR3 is TGTGCCAGCACCTGGCAGGGGGCTTCCTACGAGCAGTACTTC. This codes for CASTWQGASYEQYF.

CDR3 sequence (DNA): TGTGCCTGGAGCCCAGGGTACTCTGGAAACACCATATATTTT. Translation: CAWSPGYSGNTIYF. The V and J genes are TRBV30 and TRBJ1-3, with TRBD1 as a possible D gene (5 bases). The germline CDR1 and CDR2 sequences are GTSNPN and SVGIG (reference sequence). Between the trimmed V and J ends, which lost 3 bases and 0 bases, there was a span of 9 bases. The CDR3 spans 14 residues.

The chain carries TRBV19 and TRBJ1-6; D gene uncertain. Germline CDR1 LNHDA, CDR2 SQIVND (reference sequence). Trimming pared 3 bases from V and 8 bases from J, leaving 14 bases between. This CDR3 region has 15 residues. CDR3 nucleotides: TGTGCCAGTAGTATCGCGGCAGAGTCATATTCACCCCTCCACTTT. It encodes CASSIAAESYSPLHF.

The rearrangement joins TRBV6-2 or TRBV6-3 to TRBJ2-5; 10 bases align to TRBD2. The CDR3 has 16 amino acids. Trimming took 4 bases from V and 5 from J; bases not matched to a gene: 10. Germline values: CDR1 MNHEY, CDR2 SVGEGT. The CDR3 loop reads CASSFSLGTSVETQYF. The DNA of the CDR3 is TGTGCCAGCAGTTTCTCCCTCGGGACTAGCGTGGAGACCCAGTACTTC.

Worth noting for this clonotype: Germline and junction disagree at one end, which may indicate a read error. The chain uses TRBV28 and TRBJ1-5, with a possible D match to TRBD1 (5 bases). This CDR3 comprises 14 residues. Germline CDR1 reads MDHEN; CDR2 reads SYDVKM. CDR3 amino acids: CASSLGAGKQPQHF. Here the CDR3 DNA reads TGTGCCAGCAGTTTAGGGGCAGGCAAACAGCCCCAGCATTTT.

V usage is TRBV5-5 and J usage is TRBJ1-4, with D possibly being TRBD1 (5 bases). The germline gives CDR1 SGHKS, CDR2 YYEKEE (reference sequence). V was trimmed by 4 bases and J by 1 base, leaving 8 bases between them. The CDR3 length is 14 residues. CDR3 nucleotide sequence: TGTGCCAGCAGCGAAGGGGTAACTAATGAAAAACTGTTTTTT. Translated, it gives CASSEGVTNEKLFF. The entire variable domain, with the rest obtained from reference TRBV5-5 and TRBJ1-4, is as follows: DAGVTQSPTHLIKTRGQQVTLRCSPISGHKSVSWYQQVLGQGPQFIFQYYEKEERGRGNFPDRFSARQFPNYSSELNVNALLLGDSALYLCASSEGVTNEKLFFGSGTQLSVL.

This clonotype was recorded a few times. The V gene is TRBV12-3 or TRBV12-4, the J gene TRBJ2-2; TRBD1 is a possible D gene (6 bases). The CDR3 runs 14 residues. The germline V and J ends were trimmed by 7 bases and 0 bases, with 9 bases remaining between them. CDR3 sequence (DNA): TGTGCCAGCACGGACAGATCGAACACCGGGGAGCTGTTTTTT. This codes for CASTDRSNTGELFF.

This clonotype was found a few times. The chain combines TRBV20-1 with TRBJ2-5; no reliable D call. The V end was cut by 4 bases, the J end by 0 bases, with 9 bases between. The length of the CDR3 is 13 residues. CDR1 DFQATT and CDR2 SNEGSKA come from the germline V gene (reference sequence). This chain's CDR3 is CSAKVKYQETQYF. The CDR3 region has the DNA TGCAGTGCTAAAGTAAAGTACCAAGAGACCCAGTACTTC.

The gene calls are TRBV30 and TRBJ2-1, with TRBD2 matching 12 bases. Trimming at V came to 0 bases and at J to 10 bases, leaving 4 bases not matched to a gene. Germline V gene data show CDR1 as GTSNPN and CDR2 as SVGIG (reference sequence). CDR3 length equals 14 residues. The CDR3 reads CAWSVLAGGQEQFF. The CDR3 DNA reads TGTGCCTGGAGTGTACTAGCGGGGGGCCAAGAGCAGTTCTTC.

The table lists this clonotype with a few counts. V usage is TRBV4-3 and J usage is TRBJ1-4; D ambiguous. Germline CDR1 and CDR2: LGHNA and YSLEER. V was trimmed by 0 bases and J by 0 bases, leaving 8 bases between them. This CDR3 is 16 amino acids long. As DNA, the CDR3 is TGCGCCAGCAGCCAAGATGGCGCCACAACTAATGAAAAACTGTTTTTT. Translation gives CASSQDGATTNEKLFF.

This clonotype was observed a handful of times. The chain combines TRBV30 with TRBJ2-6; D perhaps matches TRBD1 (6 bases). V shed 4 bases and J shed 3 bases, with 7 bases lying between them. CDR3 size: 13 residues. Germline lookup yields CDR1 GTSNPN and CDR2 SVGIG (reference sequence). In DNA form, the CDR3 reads TGTGCCTGGACAGGGGATGGGGCCAACGTCCTGACTTTC. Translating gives CAWTGDGANVLTF.

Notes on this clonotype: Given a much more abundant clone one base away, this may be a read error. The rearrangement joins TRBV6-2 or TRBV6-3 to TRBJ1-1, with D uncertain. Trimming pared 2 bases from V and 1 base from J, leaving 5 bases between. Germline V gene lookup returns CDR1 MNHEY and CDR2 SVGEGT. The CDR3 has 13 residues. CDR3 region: CASSYQENTEAFF. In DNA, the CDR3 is TGTGCCAGCAGTTACCAGGAGAACACTGAAGCTTTCTTT.

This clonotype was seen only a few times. The CDR3 spells CASSLNPGQGSQYF. CDR3 nucleotides: TGTGCCAGCAGTTTAAATCCGGGACAGGGCTCCCAGTACTTC. The chain has TRBV28 and TRBJ2-5; 9 bases are a match to TRBD1. This CDR3 spans 14 amino acids. Per germline, CDR1 MDHEN and CDR2 SYDVKM. The junction had 7 bases not matched to a gene; V was cut back by 2 bases and J by 9 bases.

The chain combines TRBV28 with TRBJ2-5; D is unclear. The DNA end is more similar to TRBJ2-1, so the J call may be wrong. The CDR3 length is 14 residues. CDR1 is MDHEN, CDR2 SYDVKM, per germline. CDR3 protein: CASSLDPTRCEQFF. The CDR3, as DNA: TGTGCCAGCAGTTTGGATCCCACCCGTTGTGAGCAGTTCTTC.

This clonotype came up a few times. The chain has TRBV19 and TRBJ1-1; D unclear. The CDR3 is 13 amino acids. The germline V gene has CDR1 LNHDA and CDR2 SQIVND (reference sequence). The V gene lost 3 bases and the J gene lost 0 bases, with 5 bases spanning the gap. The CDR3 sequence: CASSIGVNTEAFF. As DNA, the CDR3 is TGTGCCAGTAGTATCGGAGTGAACACTGAAGCTTTCTTT.

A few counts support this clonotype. CDR3 region: CASSQGDLNYGYTF. CDR3 DNA sequence: TGCGCCAGCAGCCAGGGGGACCTTAACTATGGCTACACCTTC. The chain recombines TRBV4-3 with TRBJ1-2, with TRBD1 as a possible D gene (5 bases). V lost 3 bases and J 1 base, leaving 9 bases between the germline ends. CDR1 is LGHNA, CDR2 YSLEER, per germline. This CDR3 has 14 amino acids.

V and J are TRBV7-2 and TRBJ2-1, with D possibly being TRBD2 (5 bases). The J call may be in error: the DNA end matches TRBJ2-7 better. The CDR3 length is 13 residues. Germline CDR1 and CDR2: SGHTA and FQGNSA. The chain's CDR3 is CASSYSGDYEQYF. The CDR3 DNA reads TGTGCCAGCAGCTACTCCGGGGACTACGAGCAGTACTTC.

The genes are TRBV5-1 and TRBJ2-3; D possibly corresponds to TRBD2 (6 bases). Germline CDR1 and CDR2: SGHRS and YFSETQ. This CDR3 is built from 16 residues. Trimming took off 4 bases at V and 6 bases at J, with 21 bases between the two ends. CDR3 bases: TGCGCCAGCAGCGCAATACTAGCAGGAGGAGGGGATACGCAGTATTTT. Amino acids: CASSAILAGGGDTQYF.